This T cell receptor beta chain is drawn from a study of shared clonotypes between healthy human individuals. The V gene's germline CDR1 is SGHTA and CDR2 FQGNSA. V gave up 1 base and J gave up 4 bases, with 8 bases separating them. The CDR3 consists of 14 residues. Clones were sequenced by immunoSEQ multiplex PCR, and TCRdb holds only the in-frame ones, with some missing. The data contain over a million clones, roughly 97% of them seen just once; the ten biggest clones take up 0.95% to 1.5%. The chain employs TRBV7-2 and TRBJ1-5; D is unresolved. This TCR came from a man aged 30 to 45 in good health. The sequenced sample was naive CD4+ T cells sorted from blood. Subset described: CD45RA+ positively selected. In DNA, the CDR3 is TGTGCCAGCAGCTTAGTCCCTGAGAATCAGCCCCAGCATTTT. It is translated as CASSLVPENQPQHF.